These 3 T cell receptor beta chains originate from one sample sequenced in a study of blood T cell repertoires in COVID-19. Data came from immunoSEQ multiplex PCR; TCRdb stores just in-frame clones and leaves some out. The sample includes fewer than 200,000 clones, approximately 80% of them seen just once. The sample consisted of peripheral blood. The receptors shown here come from a woman of 80 years or more with COVID-19, enrolled during active disease.

The chain is built from TRBV10-3 and TRBJ2-7, with 13 bases lining up with TRBD2. Germline V lookup: CDR1 ENHRY, CDR2 SYGVKD. The CDR3 runs to 14 residues. V was pared by 6 bases and J by 1 base, with 0 bases of the junction left unmatched. CDR3 amino acids: CAIRTSGGSYEQYF. The DNA for the CDR3 is TGTGCCATCAGGACTAGCGGGGGGTCCTACGAGCAGTACTTC.

The chain is built from TRBV24-1 and TRBJ2-3; 12 bases are shared with TRBD1. V gave up 11 bases and J gave up 6 bases; unmatched junction bases: 14. Germline V gives CDR1 KGHDR, CDR2 SFDVKD. CDR3 length: 16 amino acids. This CDR3 reads CAISSGDRGLWDTQYF. The CDR3, as DNA: TGTGCCATCTCTTCGGGGGACAGGGGGCTCTGGGATACGCAGTATTTT.

The genes are TRBV4-2 and TRBJ1-3; 8 nucleotides line up with TRBD1. Germline CDR1 reads LGHNA; CDR2 reads YNFKEQ. The V segment lost 4 bases and the J segment 0 bases; nucleotides outside the gene matches: 8. The CDR3 covers 17 residues. The CDR3: CASSRARQGNSGNTIYF. The DNA of the CDR3 is TGTGCCAGCAGCCGCGCCCGACAGGGGAACTCTGGAAACACCATATATTTT.